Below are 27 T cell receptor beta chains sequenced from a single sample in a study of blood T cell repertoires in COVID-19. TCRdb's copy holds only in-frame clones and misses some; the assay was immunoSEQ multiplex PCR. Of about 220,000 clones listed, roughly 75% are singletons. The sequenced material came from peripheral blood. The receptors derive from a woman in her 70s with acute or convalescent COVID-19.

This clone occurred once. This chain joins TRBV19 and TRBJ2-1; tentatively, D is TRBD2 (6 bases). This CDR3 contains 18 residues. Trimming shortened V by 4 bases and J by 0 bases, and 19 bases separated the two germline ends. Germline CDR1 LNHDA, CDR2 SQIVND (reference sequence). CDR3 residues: CASSNQFGGGSSYNEQFF. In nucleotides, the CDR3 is TGTGCCAGTAGTAATCAATTCGGGGGAGGTAGCTCCTACAATGAGCAGTTCTTC.

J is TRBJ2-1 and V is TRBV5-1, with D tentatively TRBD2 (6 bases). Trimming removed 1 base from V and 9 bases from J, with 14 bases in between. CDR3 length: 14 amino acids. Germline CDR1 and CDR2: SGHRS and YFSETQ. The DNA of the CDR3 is TGCGCCAGCAGCTTGTGGGGCCCCGGGAGTGAGCAGTTCTTC. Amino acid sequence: CASSLWGPGSEQFF.

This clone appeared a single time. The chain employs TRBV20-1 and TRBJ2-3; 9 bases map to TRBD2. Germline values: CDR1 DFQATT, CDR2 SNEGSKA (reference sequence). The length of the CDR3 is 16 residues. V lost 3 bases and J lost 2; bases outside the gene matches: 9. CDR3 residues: CSASGASGTPTDTQYF. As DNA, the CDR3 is TGCAGTGCTAGTGGGGCTAGCGGGACTCCCACAGATACGCAGTATTTT.

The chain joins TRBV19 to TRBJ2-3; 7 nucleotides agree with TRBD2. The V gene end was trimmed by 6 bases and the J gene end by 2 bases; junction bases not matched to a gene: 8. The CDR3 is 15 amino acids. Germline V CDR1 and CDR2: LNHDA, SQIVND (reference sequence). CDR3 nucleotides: TGTGCCAGTAGGCACGGGGGGACCATCACAGATACGCAGTATTTT. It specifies CASRHGGTITDTQYF.

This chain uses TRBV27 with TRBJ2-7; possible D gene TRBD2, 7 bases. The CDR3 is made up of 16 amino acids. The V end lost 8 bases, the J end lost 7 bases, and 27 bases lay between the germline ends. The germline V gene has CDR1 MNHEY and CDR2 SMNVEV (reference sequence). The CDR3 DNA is TGTGCCAGCCCAATTCGGCCGGGGGGCCAATCAAAGGAGCAGTACTTC. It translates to CASPIRPGGQSKEQYF.

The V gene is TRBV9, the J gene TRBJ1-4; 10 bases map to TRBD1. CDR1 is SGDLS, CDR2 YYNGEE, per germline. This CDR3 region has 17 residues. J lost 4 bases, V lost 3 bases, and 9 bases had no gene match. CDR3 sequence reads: CASSADLGTGDNEKLFF. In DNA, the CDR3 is TGTGCCAGCAGCGCCGATTTAGGGACAGGGGATAATGAAAAACTGTTTTTT. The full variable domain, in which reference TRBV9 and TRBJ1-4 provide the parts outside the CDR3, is DSGVTQTPKHLITATGQRVTLRCSPRSGDLSVYWYQQSLDQGLQFLIQYYNGEERAKGNILERFSAQQFPDLHSELNLSSLELGDSALYFCASSADLGTGDNEKLFFGSGTQLSVL.

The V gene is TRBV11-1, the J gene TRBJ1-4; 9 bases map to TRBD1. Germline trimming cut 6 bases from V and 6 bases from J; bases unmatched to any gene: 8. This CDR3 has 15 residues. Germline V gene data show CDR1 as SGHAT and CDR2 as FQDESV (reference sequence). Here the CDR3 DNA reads TGTGCCAGCAGGCCCGGCAGGACAGGGGATGAAAAACTGTTTTTT. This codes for CASRPGRTGDEKLFF.

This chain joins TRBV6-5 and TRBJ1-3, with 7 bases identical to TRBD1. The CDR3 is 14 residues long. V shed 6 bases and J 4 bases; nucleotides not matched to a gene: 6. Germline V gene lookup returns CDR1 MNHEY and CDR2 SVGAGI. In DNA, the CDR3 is TGTGCCAGCAGGATCGGGACAGCCGGAAACACCATATATTTT. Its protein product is CASRIGTAGNTIYF.

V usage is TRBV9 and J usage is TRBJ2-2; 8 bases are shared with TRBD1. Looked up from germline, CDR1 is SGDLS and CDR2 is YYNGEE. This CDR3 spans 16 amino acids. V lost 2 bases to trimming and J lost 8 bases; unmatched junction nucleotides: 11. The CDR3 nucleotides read TGTGCCAGCAGCGTGGGGACAGGTTCCCTCACGGGGGAGCTGTTTTTT. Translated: CASSVGTGSLTGELFF.

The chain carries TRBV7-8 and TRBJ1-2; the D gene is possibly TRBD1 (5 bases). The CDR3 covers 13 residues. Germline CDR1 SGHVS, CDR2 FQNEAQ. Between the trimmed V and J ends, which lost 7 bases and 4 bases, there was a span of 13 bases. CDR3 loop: CASTSGMAYGYTF. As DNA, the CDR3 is TGTGCCAGCACCTCAGGGATGGCCTATGGCTACACCTTC.

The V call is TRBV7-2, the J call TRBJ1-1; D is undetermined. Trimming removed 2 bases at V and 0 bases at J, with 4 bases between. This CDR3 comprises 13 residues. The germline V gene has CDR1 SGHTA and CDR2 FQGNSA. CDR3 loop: CASSLQMNTEAFF. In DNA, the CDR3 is TGTGCCAGCAGCTTACAGATGAACACTGAAGCTTTCTTT.

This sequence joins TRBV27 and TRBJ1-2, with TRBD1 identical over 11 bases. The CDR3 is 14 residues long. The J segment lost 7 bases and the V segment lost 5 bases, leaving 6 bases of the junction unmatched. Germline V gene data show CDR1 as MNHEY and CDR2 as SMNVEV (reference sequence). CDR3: CASSGDRGVSGYTF. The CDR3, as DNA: TGTGCCAGCAGTGGGGACAGGGGGGTATCTGGCTACACCTTC.

The CDR3 bases are TGCGCCAGCAGCTTCAACAGGGGGCTGGATTCACCCCTCCACTTT. It encodes CASSFNRGLDSPLHF. This chain joins TRBV5-1 and TRBJ1-6; 9 bases fit TRBD1. Germline CDR1 and CDR2: SGHRS and YFSETQ. The ends lost 2 bases at V and 8 bases at J; junction bases unmatched: 5. The CDR3 totals 15 residues.

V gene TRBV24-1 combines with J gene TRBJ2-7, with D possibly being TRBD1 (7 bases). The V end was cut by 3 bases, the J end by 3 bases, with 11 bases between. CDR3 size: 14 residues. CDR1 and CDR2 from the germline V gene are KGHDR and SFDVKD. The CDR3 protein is CATSDAGQNYEQYF. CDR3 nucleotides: TGTGCCACCAGTGATGCGGGACAGAACTACGAGCAGTACTTC.

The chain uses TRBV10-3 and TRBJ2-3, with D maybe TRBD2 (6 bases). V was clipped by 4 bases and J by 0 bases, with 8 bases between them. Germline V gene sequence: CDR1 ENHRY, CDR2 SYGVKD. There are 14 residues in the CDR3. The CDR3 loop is CAISAGLSTDTQYF. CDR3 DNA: TGTGCCATCAGTGCGGGACTGAGCACAGATACGCAGTATTTT.

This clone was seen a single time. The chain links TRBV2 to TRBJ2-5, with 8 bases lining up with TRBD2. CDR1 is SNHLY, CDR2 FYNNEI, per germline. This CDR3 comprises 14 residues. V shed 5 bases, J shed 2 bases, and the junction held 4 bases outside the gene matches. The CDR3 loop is CASSTRGDQETQYF. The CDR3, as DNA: TGTGCCAGCAGTACGCGGGGGGATCAAGAGACCCAGTACTTC.

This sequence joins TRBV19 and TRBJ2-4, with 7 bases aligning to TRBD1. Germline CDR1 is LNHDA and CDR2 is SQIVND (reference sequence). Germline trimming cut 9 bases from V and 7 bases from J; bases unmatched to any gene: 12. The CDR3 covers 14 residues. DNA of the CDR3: TGTGCCAGAGGCCTTTTACAGGGGAAGAACATTCAGTACTTC. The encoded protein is CARGLLQGKNIQYF. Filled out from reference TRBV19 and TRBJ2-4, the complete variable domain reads DGGITQSPKYLFRKEGQNVTLSCEQNLNHDAMYWYRQDPGQGLRLIYYSQIVNDFQKGDIAEGYSVSREKKESFPLTVTSAQKNPTAFYLCARGLLQGKNIQYFGAGTRLSVL.

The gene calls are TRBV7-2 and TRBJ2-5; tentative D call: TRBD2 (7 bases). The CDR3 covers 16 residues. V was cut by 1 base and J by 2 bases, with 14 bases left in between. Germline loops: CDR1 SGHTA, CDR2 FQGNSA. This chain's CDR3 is CASSLVGGPSQETQYF. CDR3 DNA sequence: TGTGCCAGCAGCTTAGTCGGGGGGCCCTCTCAAGAGACCCAGTACTTC.

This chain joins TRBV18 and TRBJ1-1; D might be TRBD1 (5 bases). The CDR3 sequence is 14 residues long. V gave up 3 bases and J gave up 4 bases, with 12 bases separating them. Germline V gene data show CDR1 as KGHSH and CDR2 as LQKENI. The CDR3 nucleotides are TGTGCCAGCTCACCTAGTCGGGGGACCACTGAAGCTTTCTTT. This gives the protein CASSPSRGTTEAFF.

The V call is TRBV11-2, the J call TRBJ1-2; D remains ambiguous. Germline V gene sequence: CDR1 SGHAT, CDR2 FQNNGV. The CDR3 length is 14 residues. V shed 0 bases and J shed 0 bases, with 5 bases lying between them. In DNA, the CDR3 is TGTGCCAGCAGCTTAGACAGTCCTAACTATGGCTACACCTTC. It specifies CASSLDSPNYGYTF.

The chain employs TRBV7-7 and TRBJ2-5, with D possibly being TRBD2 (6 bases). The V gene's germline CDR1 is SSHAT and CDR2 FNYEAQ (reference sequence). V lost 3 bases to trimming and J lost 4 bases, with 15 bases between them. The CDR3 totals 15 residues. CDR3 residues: CASSLGGVRLETQYF. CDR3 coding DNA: TGTGCCAGCAGCTTGGGCGGGGTGCGTTTAGAGACCCAGTACTTC.

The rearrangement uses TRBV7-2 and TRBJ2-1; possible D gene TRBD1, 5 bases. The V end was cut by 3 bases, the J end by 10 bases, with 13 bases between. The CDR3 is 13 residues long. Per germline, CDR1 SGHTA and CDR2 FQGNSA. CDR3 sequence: CASSFPIPGEQFF. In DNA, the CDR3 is TGTGCCAGCAGCTTCCCGATACCAGGGGAGCAGTTCTTC.

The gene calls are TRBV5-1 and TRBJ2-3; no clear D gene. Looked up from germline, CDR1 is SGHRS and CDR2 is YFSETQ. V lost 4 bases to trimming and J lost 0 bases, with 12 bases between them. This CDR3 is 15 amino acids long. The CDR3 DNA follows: TGCGCCAGCAGCGAGACCGCGACTAGCACAGATACGCAGTATTTT. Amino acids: CASSETATSTDTQYF.

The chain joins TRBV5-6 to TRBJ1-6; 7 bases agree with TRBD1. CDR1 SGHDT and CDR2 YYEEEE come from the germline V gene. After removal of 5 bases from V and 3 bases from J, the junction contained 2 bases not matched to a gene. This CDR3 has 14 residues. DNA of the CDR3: TGTGCCAGCAGTTGGGACAGCTATAATTCACCCCTCCACTTT. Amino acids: CASSWDSYNSPLHF.

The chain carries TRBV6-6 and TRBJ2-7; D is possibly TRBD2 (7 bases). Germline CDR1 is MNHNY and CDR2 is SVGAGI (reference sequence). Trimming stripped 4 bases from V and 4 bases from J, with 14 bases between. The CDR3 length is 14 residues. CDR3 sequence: CASSSQRGGYEQYF. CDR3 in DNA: TGTGCCAGCAGTTCCCAAAGGGGGGGGTACGAGCAGTACTTC.

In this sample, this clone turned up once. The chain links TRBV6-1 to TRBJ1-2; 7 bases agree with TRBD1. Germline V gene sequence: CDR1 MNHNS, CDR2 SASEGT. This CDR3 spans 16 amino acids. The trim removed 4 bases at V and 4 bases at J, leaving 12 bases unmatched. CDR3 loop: CASSGGQTMVVYGYTF. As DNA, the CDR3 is TGTGCCAGCAGTGGGGGACAGACAATGGTGGTCTATGGCTACACCTTC.

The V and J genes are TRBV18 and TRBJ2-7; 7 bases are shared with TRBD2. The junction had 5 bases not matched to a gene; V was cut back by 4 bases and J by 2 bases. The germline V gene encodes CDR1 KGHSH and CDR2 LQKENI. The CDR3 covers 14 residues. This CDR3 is CASSQASGAYEQYF. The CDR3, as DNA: TGTGCCAGCTCACAGGCTAGCGGTGCCTACGAGCAGTACTTC.